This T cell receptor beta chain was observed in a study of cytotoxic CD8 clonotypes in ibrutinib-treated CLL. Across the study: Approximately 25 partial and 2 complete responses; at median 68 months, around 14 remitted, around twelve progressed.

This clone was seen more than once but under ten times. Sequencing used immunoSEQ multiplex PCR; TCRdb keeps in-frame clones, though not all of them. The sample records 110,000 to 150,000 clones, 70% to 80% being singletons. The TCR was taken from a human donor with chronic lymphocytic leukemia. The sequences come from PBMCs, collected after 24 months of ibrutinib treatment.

CDR3 in DNA: TGTGCCAGCAGCTTAGGGGCAGGGGGAACCCCTAGCACAGATACGCAGTATTTT. The encoded protein is CASSLGAGGTPSTDTQYF. The rearrangement joins TRBV11-2 to TRBJ2-3; 7 bases align to TRBD1. The CDR3 is 18 amino acids. The ends lost 1 base at V and 0 bases at J; junction bases unmatched: 10. Germline V CDR1 and CDR2: SGHAT, FQNNGV.